This T cell receptor beta chain is from a study of shared clonotypes between healthy human individuals. Study findings and constraints: Sequencing depth was expected to influence donor clonotype sharing.

There are 14 residues in the CDR3. V shed 4 bases, J shed 0 bases, and the junction held 2 bases outside the gene matches. Germline CDR1 MDHEN, CDR2 SYDVKM. Sequencing used immunoSEQ multiplex PCR; TCRdb keeps in-frame clones, though not all of them. In the table there are 2 million to 3 million clones, approximately 93% of which are singletons. As for this clone: Its antigen remains unknown.

Sequencing was performed on naive CD4+ T cells from PBMCs. Subset of the sample: CD45RA+ positively selected. The J gene is TRBJ1-2, the V gene TRBV28, with 7 bases lining up with TRBD1. The TCR sequence derives from a man aged 18 to 30 in good health. Some clones in this sample may be carry-over from other donors' samples. The CDR3: CASSSTGPNYGYTF. In DNA, the CDR3 is TGTGCCAGCAGTTCGACAGGGCCTAACTATGGCTACACCTTC.